What follows is one T cell receptor beta chain and its context. The junction shows a germline mismatch at one end, possibly a read error. CDR3 length equals 12 residues. This specimen belongs to a study of blood T cells in healthy people across ages. For the second PCR, which ran for about 6 to 12 cycles, a sample-barcoded 5' primer and a J-beta primer mix were used. Every single cDNA molecule received a tag from a template-switch adaptor with 12 random nucleotides. Any given sample supplied a minimum of 3 million CDR3-containing paired-end reads. TCRdb reanalysed the 5' RACE reads using MiXCR and keeps one entry per CDR3 protein. This table has roughly 1,500,000 distinct CDR3 sequences, 30% to 35% appearing once.

What was sequenced was blood. The origin of this receptor is a woman in her 30s in good health. V and J are TRBV12-3 or TRBV12-4 and TRBJ2-2, with D perhaps matching TRBD1 or TRBD2 (5 bases each). The CDR3 region is CASRLDTGERFF. The CDR3 DNA is TGTGCCAGCAGACTGGACACCGGGGAGCGGTTTTTT.